This T cell receptor beta chain was sequenced in a study of T cells in women clearing cervical HPV infection. Study context: No precancer developed; the control's incident HPV16 infection cleared within 12 months. HLA type could not be excluded as a confounder.

Assay used: immunoSEQ multiplex PCR; TCRdb lists only in-frame clones, some missing. The sample includes approximately 35,000 clones. The sample taken for sequencing was blood buffy coat. The TCR sequence derives from a woman between 18 and 69 years old with a cervical HPV16 infection that either progressed to CIN3+ or cleared (not recorded which).

The covered CDR3 bases are TGCGCCAGCAGGACGGAAGGGGAGGGGGTCGTAGAGACT. The encoded protein is CASRTEGEGVVET. The full CDR3 reads CASRTEGEGVVETQYF. V and J are TRBV5-1 and TRBJ2-4, with D possibly being TRBD2 (7 bases). The read ends 3 residues shy of where the CDR3 ends; the end is completed using the germline J gene. The CDR3 runs to 16 residues. CDR1 is SGHRS and CDR2 is YFSETQ in the germline V gene.